This entry lists 32 T cell receptor beta chains sequenced from one sample in a study of cytomegalovirus exposure and HLA in healthy donors. Researchers ran the PCR with 60 Vbeta and 13 Jbeta primers. Measured with immunoSEQ multiplex PCR; TCRdb has only the in-frame clones, and not every one. The data contain over 95,000 clones, about 78% of them singletons. The sequencing sample was made of PBMCs. Receptors originate from a man aged 35 to 55 in good health and CMV-seronegative.

The V and J genes are TRBV7-9 and TRBJ1-1, with D possibly TRBD1 on 6 matching bases. V was cut by 5 bases and J by 1 base, with 8 bases left in between. CDR3 size: 13 residues. Germline CDR1 is SEHNR and CDR2 is FQNEAQ (reference sequence). The CDR3 sequence: CASSATGNTEAFF. The DNA of the CDR3 is TGTGCCAGCAGCGCGACAGGGAACACTGAAGCTTTCTTT.

This chain uses TRBV13 with TRBJ2-5; D is possibly TRBD1 (6 bases). The CDR3 spans 15 residues. CDR1 and CDR2 (germline): PRHDT, FYEKMQ (reference sequence). Trimming shortened V by 2 bases and J by 2 bases, and 12 bases separated the two germline ends. CDR3 sequence: CASSLLGQNQETQYF. In nucleotides, the CDR3 is TGTGCCAGCAGCTTACTTGGACAGAATCAAGAGACCCAGTACTTC.

The J gene is TRBJ2-5, the V gene TRBV7-2, with D possibly being TRBD1 (6 bases). The J call may be mistaken, given a closer DNA end match to TRBJ2-7. Germline lookup yields CDR1 SGHTA and CDR2 FQGNSA. The CDR3 extends over 14 amino acids. The CDR3 is CASSLAPGDYEQYF. DNA of the CDR3: TGTGCCAGCAGCTTAGCGCCAGGGGACTACGAGCAGTACTTC.

J is TRBJ2-2 and V is TRBV29-1; 9 bases agree with TRBD1. Trimming removed 4 bases from V and 6 bases from J; junction bases left unmatched: 9. The CDR3 extends over 15 amino acids. Germline values: CDR1 SQVTM, CDR2 ANQGSEA. The CDR3 protein is CSVASGTGLSGELFF. As DNA, the CDR3 is TGCAGCGTTGCCTCCGGGACAGGGTTATCCGGGGAGCTGTTTTTT.

The J gene is TRBJ2-7, the V gene TRBV19; TRBD2 matches 11 bases. This CDR3 spans 16 amino acids. Germline CDR1 is LNHDA and CDR2 is SQIVND (reference sequence). Trimming at V came to 4 bases and at J to 1 base, leaving 6 bases not matched to a gene. The CDR3 reads CASSKRLAGLSYEQYF. The CDR3 DNA sequence: TGTGCCAGTAGTAAGAGACTAGCGGGACTTTCCTACGAGCAGTACTTC. Full variable domain (remainder filled in from reference TRBV19 and TRBJ2-7): DGGITQSPKYLFRKEGQNVTLSCEQNLNHDAMYWYRQDPGQGLRLIYYSQIVNDFQKGDIAEGYSVSREKKESFPLTVTSAQKNPTAFYLCASSKRLAGLSYEQYFGPGTRLTVT.

This chain joins TRBV7-8 and TRBJ2-3; 15 bases agree with TRBD2. Germline values: CDR1 SGHVS, CDR2 FQNEAQ. With V trimmed by 5 bases and J by 2 bases, 11 bases remained unmatched. The CDR3 has 19 amino acids. CDR3 region: CASSSIPGLAGGTTDTQYF. For the CDR3, the DNA is TGTGCCAGCAGCAGTATCCCGGGACTAGCGGGGGGAACCACAGATACGCAGTATTTT. Together with reference TRBV7-8 and TRBJ2-3, the CDR3 gives the full variable domain: GAGVSQSPRYKVAKRGQDVALRCDPISGHVSLFWYQQALGQGPEFLTYFQNEAQLDKSGLPSDRFFAERPEGSVSTLKIQRTQQEDSAVYLCASSSIPGLAGGTTDTQYFGPGTRLTVL.

There are a few counts of this clone. This chain joins TRBV4-2 and TRBJ2-2, with D possibly TRBD1 on 9 matching bases. The CDR3 covers 23 residues. Germline V gene lookup returns CDR1 LGHNA and CDR2 YNFKEQ. Trimming removed 4 bases from V and 4 bases from J, with 37 bases in between. DNA of the CDR3: TGTGCCAGCAGCCCCCGGCTGAGGCTCGGGACAGGGTTAAGCGGGGGAGGCACCGGGGAGCTGTTTTTT. Protein sequence: CASSPRLRLGTGLSGGGTGELFF.

This chain joins TRBV7-5 and TRBJ2-2; the table calls TRBD1, which could not be checked here. TRBV7-5 represents a pseudogene. The CDR3 loop spans 12 amino acids. The CDR3 loop reads CSRSLCSGELFF. The CDR3 nucleotides are TGTTCCAGAAGCTTATGCAGCGGGGAGCTGTTTTTT.

V is TRBV6-6 and J is TRBJ2-3, with D possibly being TRBD1 (5 bases). CDR1 is MNHNY and CDR2 is SVGAGI in the germline V gene (reference sequence). V was clipped by 6 bases and J by 0 bases, with 13 bases between them. The CDR3 sequence is 15 residues long. The CDR3 sequence is CASSPDRASTDTQYF. CDR3 nucleotides: TGTGCCAGCAGCCCCGACAGAGCTAGCACAGATACGCAGTATTTT.

The CDR3 protein is CASRLSSGNTIYF. The CDR3 DNA is TGTGCCAGCAGATTGAGCTCTGGAAACACCATATATTTT. V usage is TRBV28 and J usage is TRBJ1-3; D call uncertain. The CDR3 spans 13 residues. Germline CDR1 reads MDHEN; CDR2 reads SYDVKM. The V and J ends lost 6 bases and 0 bases respectively, with 6 bases between them.

This clone was observed a few times. The V call is TRBV28, the J call TRBJ2-5; possible D gene TRBD2, 6 bases. V was cut by 6 bases and J by 2 bases, with 13 bases left in between. Germline assignment: CDR1 MDHEN and CDR2 SYDVKM. This CDR3 contains 14 residues. CDR3 sequence: CASSQPGRQETQYF. CDR3 DNA: TGTGCCAGCAGCCAGCCAGGGAGGCAAGAGACCCAGTACTTC.

The chain's CDR3 is CATSRDGQGFGEQFF. The CDR3 DNA follows: TGTGCCACCAGCAGAGATGGACAGGGCTTCGGTGAGCAGTTCTTC. This rearrangement joins TRBV15 to TRBJ2-1, with 8 bases that match TRBD1. Trimming cost V 0 bases and J 9 bases; bases outside gene matches: 7. Germline V gene data show CDR1 as LNHNV and CDR2 as YYDKDF (reference sequence). The CDR3 contains 15 residues.

This rearrangement joins TRBV29-1 to TRBJ1-2; D perhaps matches TRBD1 (6 bases). Germline CDR1 is SQVTM and CDR2 is ANQGSEA. The CDR3 runs to 12 residues. Deletions cut 7 bases from V and 5 bases from J, with 14 bases between. CDR3 sequence (DNA): TGCAGCGCTCTCGGCAGGGGATATGGCTACACCTTC. This codes for CSALGRGYGYTF.

For this clone: The junction departs from the called germline gene at one end, perhaps through a read error. This chain connects TRBV5-1 to TRBJ2-3; possible D gene TRBD2, 5 bases. The CDR3 is made up of 15 amino acids. CDR1 is SGHRS, CDR2 YFSETQ, per germline. The CDR3 region has the DNA TGCGCCAACAGCTTACGGGGTCTGGGGACAGATACGCAGTATTTT. This gives the protein CANSLRGLGTDTQYF.

This clone occurred once. The sample holds other DNA sequences that translate to the same CDR3. J is TRBJ2-5 and V is TRBV7-9; 7 positions match TRBD2. The CDR3 is 13 amino acids. CDR1 is SEHNR, CDR2 FQNEAQ, per germline (reference sequence). Trimming took 0 bases from V and 5 from J; bases not matched to a gene: 0. CDR3 DNA sequence: TGTGCCAGCAGCTTAGCGGGAGGGGAGACCCAGTACTTC. Translated, it gives CASSLAGGETQYF.

The CDR3 DNA reads TGTGCCAGCAGTGGATTACTAGCGGGTTACTTCAATGAGCAGTTCTTC. This sequence encodes CASSGLLAGYFNEQFF. This chain links TRBV2 with TRBJ2-1; 9 bases agree with TRBD2. CDR3 length: 16 amino acids. Per germline, CDR1 SNHLY and CDR2 FYNNEI. Trimming removed 4 bases from V and 6 bases from J; junction bases left unmatched: 10. Filled out from reference TRBV2 and TRBJ2-1, the complete variable domain reads EPEVTQTPSHQVTQMGQEVILRCVPISNHLYFYWYRQILGQKVEFLVSFYNNEISEKSEIFDDQFSVERPDGSNFTLKIRSTKLEDSAMYFCASSGLLAGYFNEQFFGPGTRLTVL.

A single count supports this clone. The chain combines TRBV18 with TRBJ2-7; D possibly corresponds to TRBD1 (5 bases). V lost 0 bases and J 0 bases, leaving 12 bases between the germline ends. The CDR3 loop spans 16 amino acids. Looked up from germline, CDR1 is KGHSH and CDR2 is LQKENI. The CDR3 here is CASSPPGAYSSYEQYF. CDR3 DNA: TGTGCCAGCTCACCACCAGGGGCCTACAGCTCCTACGAGCAGTACTTC.

There are a few counts of this clone. V usage is TRBV14 and J usage is TRBJ1-2; D ambiguous. Trimming pared 0 bases from V and 4 bases from J, leaving 6 bases between. Germline CDR1 is SGHDN and CDR2 is FVKESK. The CDR3 spans 13 residues. The CDR3 reads CASSQDLFYGYTF. Written as DNA, the CDR3 is TGTGCCAGCAGCCAAGATCTCTTCTATGGCTACACCTTC.

V gene TRBV5-3 combines with J gene TRBJ2-7; 8 bases agree with TRBD1. TRBV5-3 is an ORF, and what it does is uncertain. Trimming took 4 bases from V and 6 from J; bases not matched to a gene: 9. The length of the CDR3 is 14 residues. The CDR3 is CARSPGTGSPEQYF. For the CDR3, the DNA is TGTGCCAGAAGCCCCGGGACAGGTTCCCCCGAGCAGTACTTC.

The rearrangement uses TRBV29-1 and TRBJ2-1; D gene ambiguous. In germline, CDR1 is SQVTM, CDR2 ANQGSEA. The length of the CDR3 is 10 residues. V was trimmed by 4 bases and J by 5 bases, leaving 3 bases between them. Written as DNA, the CDR3 is TGCAGCGTTGCTAACAATGAGCAGTTCTTC. Its translation is CSVANNEQFF.

This clone appeared once. V is TRBV5-1 and J is TRBJ1-4, with D tentatively TRBD1 (5 bases). The CDR3 runs 16 residues. The germline V and J ends were trimmed by 0 bases and 3 bases, with 12 bases remaining between them. The germline V gene has CDR1 SGHRS and CDR2 YFSETQ. The CDR3 is CASSLGAGQPNEKLFF. CDR3 in DNA: TGCGCCAGCAGCTTGGGAGCAGGGCAGCCTAATGAAAAACTGTTTTTT.

V usage is TRBV5-4 and J usage is TRBJ2-7; 9 bases are a match to TRBD2. The germline V gene has CDR1 SGHNT and CDR2 YYREEE (reference sequence). Trimming cost V 0 bases and J 9 bases; bases outside gene matches: 10. The CDR3 runs to 15 residues. The CDR3 coding sequence is TGTGCCAGCAGCTTGGGGGTAGCGGGGGAAAAGAGGCAGTACTTC. Translation: CASSLGVAGEKRQYF.

This rearrangement joins TRBV11-2 to TRBJ2-5; D is uncertain. The J call may be faulty, since TRBJ2-7 better matches the DNA end. The CDR3 totals 13 residues. Per germline, CDR1 SGHAT and CDR2 FQNNGV. The CDR3 coding sequence is TGTGCCAGCAGCTTAATAACAGCTTACGAGCAGTACTTC. Its protein product is CASSLITAYEQYF.

This clone was seen only a few times. The J gene is TRBJ2-7, the V gene TRBV11-2; D uncertain. The CDR3 loop spans 14 amino acids. Trimming pared 0 bases from V and 3 bases from J, leaving 9 bases between. Per the germline V gene, CDR1 is SGHAT and CDR2 is FQNNGV. CDR3 sequence: CASSLDRNSYEQYF. As DNA, the CDR3 is TGTGCCAGCAGCTTAGATCGTAACAGCTACGAGCAGTACTTC.

V gene TRBV6-1 combines with J gene TRBJ2-7, with 7 bases fitting TRBD2. The CDR3 is 15 residues long. After removal of 2 bases from V and 0 bases from J, the junction contained 4 bases not matched to a gene. Per germline, CDR1 MNHNS and CDR2 SASEGT. CDR3 nucleotide sequence: TGTGCCAGCAGTGAATTGGGGGAGGGCTCCTACGAGCAGTACTTC. It translates to CASSELGEGSYEQYF.

The chain links TRBV29-1 to TRBJ2-7; D possibly corresponds to TRBD2 (6 bases). The V end was cut by 2 bases, the J end by 6 bases, with 20 bases between. The CDR3 covers 15 residues. Germline CDR1 SQVTM, CDR2 ANQGSEA. In DNA, the CDR3 is TGCAGCGTTGAAACCCATAGCGGAGGTATGGGCGAGCAGTACTTC. Protein: CSVETHSGGMGEQYF.

Written as DNA, the CDR3 is TGTGCCAGCAGCTTCTCCCAGTTAGACAGGGGGTATCCCTACGAGCAGTACTTC. Translation: CASSFSQLDRGYPYEQYF. This chain joins TRBV7-8 and TRBJ2-7, with 9 bases aligning to TRBD1. The V gene end was trimmed by 3 bases and the J gene end by 2 bases; junction bases not matched to a gene: 14. CDR1 is SGHVS, CDR2 FQNEAQ, per germline. The CDR3 runs to 18 residues.

This clone came up a few times. V and J are TRBV6-5 and TRBJ1-1, with 8 positions matching TRBD1. Germline CDR1 and CDR2: MNHEY and SVGAGI. V lost 6 bases, J lost 3 bases, and 9 bases stayed unmatched. The CDR3 contains 15 residues. As DNA, the CDR3 is TGTGCCAGCAGCCTCGACAGGGGCCCGTACACTGAAGCTTTCTTT. It codes for CASSLDRGPYTEAFF.

The chain uses TRBV30 and TRBJ1-6; a possible D gene is TRBD1 (5 bases). CDR3 length: 12 residues. Germline CDR1 and CDR2: GTSNPN and SVGIG (reference sequence). The germline V and J ends were trimmed by 4 bases and 10 bases, with 11 bases remaining between them. CDR3 DNA: TGTGCCTGGACGGGGGTTGGCTCACCCCTCCACTTT. Translating it yields CAWTGVGSPLHF. Full variable domain (missing parts from reference TRBV30 and TRBJ1-6): SQTIHQWPATLVQPVGSPLSLECTVEGTSNPNLYWYRQAAGRGLQLLFYSVGIGQISSEVPQNLSASRPQDRQFILSSKKLLLSDSGFYLCAWTGVGSPLHFGNGTRLTVT.

This chain links TRBV27 with TRBJ1-2; 8 bases agree with TRBD1. Germline values: CDR1 MNHEY, CDR2 SMNVEV (reference sequence). The CDR3 totals 13 residues. The junction had 5 bases not matched to a gene; V was cut back by 3 bases and J by 8 bases. The CDR3, as DNA: TGTGCCAGCAGTTTCCCGGACAGGGAAGGCTACACCTTC. Its protein product is CASSFPDREGYTF.

This clone was counted between two and nine times. The CDR3 bases are TGTGCCAGCAGCTTGACAGGGACCTACGAGCAGTACTTC. This codes for CASSLTGTYEQYF. This chain uses TRBV5-5 with TRBJ2-7, with TRBD1 as a possible D gene (6 bases). Germline CDR1 is SGHKS and CDR2 is YYEKEE (reference sequence). Between the trimmed V and J ends, which lost 1 base and 2 bases, there was a span of 7 bases. The CDR3 is 13 residues long.

The rearrangement links TRBV5-4 to TRBJ2-7; 8 bases line up with TRBD1. CDR3 length: 14 residues. V lost 4 bases to trimming and J lost 2 bases; unmatched junction nucleotides: 5. The germline gives CDR1 SGHNT, CDR2 YYREEE (reference sequence). CDR3 sequence reads: CASSPDRVPYEQYF. The CDR3, as DNA: TGTGCCAGCAGCCCGGACAGGGTTCCCTACGAGCAGTACTTC.